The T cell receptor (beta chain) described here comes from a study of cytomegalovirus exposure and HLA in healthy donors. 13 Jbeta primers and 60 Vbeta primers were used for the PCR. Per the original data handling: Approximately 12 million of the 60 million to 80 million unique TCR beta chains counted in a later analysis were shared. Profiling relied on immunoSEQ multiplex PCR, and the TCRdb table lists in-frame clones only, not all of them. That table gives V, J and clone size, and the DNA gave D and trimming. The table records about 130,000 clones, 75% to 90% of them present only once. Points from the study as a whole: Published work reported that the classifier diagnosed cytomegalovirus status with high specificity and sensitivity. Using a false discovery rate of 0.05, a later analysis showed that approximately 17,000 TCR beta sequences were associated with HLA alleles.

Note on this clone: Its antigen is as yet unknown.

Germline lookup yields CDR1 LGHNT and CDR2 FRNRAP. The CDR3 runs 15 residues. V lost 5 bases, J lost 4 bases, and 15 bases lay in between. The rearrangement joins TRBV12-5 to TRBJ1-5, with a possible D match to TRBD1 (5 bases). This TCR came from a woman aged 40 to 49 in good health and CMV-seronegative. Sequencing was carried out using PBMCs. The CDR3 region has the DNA TGTGCTAGTGGTCCCTCAGGGCAGCCTAATCAGCCCCAGCATTTT. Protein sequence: CASGPSGQPNQPQHF.